Listed below are T cell receptor beta chains from one sample, sequenced in a study of blood T cell repertoires in COVID-19. Libraries were prepared by immunoSEQ multiplex PCR; TCRdb keeps only in-frame clonotypes and omits some of them. Counted here are 94,000 or so clones, approximately 80% occurring once; the ten biggest clones make up approximately 25%. The material sequenced was peripheral blood. These receptors originate from a man aged 60-69 years with acute or convalescent COVID-19. Each CDR3 is given with its conserved first and last residue. A D gene is named only where the DNA matches it firmly.

TRBD2,TRBV27,TRBJ2-2,TGTGCCAGCAGTTTTACCCTAGCGGGGGCCCGCAACGGGGAGCTGTTTTTT,CASSFTLAGARNGELFF
TRBD1,TRBV5-4,TRBJ1-2,TGTGCCAGCAGGCGCGACAGGGACGGCTATGGCTACACCTTC,CASRRDRDGYGYTF
-,TRBV11-1,TRBJ2-5,TGTGCCAGCAGTCCCGGACAGGGAGGGGCCCAAGAGACCCAGTACTTC,CASSPGQGGAQETQYF
-,TRBV18,TRBJ2-7,TGTGCCAGCTCACCTTGGTCGGGAACTACCTACGAGCAGTACTTC,CASSPWSGTTYEQYF
-,TRBV7-9,TRBJ1-2,TGTGCCAGCAGCCCCCCGGGCAGGGTAAACTATGGCTACACCTTC,CASSPPGRVNYGYTF
-,TRBV1,TRBJ2-3,TGCACCAGCAGCCAAGATCGGTTTGGTACGCAGTATTTT,CTSSQDRFGTQYF
-,TRBV28,TRBJ1-4,TGTGCCAGCGGAGAGTGGGGCGGCAAGTATAATGGAAAACTGTTTTTT,CASGEWGGKYNGKLFF
-,TRBV28,TRBJ1-2,TGTGCCAGCAGACCCACAGGGATGGGAGACTATGGCTACACCTTC,CASRPTGMGDYGYTF
-,TRBV28,TRBJ1-1,TGTGCCAGCAGGCGGCAGGGAACGTACACTGAAGCTTTCTTT,CASRRQGTYTEAFF
TRBD2,TRBV5-1,TRBJ2-1,TGCGCCAGCAGCTTGGACGTGCGGGGGGGCAGGAATGAGCAGTTCTTC,CASSLDVRGGRNEQFF
-,TRBV6-1,TRBJ1-1,TGTGCCAGCAGTGATGGACGGAGGAGCACTGAAGCTTTCTTT,CASSDGRRSTEAFF
TRBD2,TRBV28,TRBJ2-3,TGTGCCAGCAGTTTTATGCGGGGGATCACAGATACGCAGTATTTT,CASSFMRGITDTQYF
-,TRBV7-9,TRBJ1-5,TGTGCCAGCAGCTTAGCAGGGGCTGGCAATCAGCCCCAGCATTTT,CASSLAGAGNQPQHF
-,TRBV7-3,TRBJ1-1,TGTGCCAGCAGCTTAACCCCCGGTTTGTCAGGGTACACTGAAGCTTTCTTT,CASSLTPGLSGYTEAFF
TRBD1,TRBV19,TRBJ1-5,TGTGCCACCCGGACAGGGGGTTATCAGCCCCAGCATTTT,CATRTGGYQPQHF
-,TRBV6-5,TRBJ1-2,TGTGCCAGCGGGATCAACAGGGTACAAGGCTACACCTTC,CASGINRVQGYTF
-,TRBV7-9,TRBJ2-2,TGTGCCAGCAGCTTAGCGCCAGGGTTAAGCACCGGGGAGCTGTTTTTT,CASSLAPGLSTGELFF
-,TRBV30,TRBJ1-6,TGTGCCTGGAGTGTGTCAGGTCAGGGACCCCTCCACTTT,CAWSVSGQGPLHF
TRBD1,TRBV5-4,TRBJ2-1,TGTGCCAGCAGCTTGGGCGGGACAGGGGATGGGACGAATGAGCAGTTCTTC,CASSLGGTGDGTNEQFF
TRBD2,TRBV5-4,TRBJ2-7,TGTGCCAGCAGCACTACTAGCGGAAGCTACGAGCAGTACTTC,CASSTTSGSYEQYF
-,TRBV10-3,TRBJ2-6,TGTGCCATCAGTGATTACAGGGTGAGGGACTCTGGGGCCAACGTCCTGACTTTC,CAISDYRVRDSGANVLTF
TRBD1,TRBV19,TRBJ1-5,TGTGCCAGTTCAGACAGGGGCAATCAGCCCCAGCATTTT,CASSDRGNQPQHF
TRBD2,TRBV5-1,TRBJ2-5,TGCGCCAGCAGCTGGGGCGGGGGGCAATTTAGCCGAGAGACCCAGTACTTC,CASSWGGGQFSRETQYF
TRBD1,TRBV6-6,TRBJ2-2,TGTGCCAGCAGCTTACAGGGGTCTGGGGAGCTGTTTTTT,CASSLQGSGELFF
TRBD1,TRBV18,TRBJ2-2,TGTGCCAGCTCACCGCGACAGGGATCTAACACCGGGGAGCTGTTTTTT,CASSPRQGSNTGELFF